Following are 4 T cell receptor beta chains from one sample sequenced in a study of OX40 agonist ivuxolimab in advanced cancers. TCRdb's copy holds only in-frame clones and misses some; the assay was immunoSEQ multiplex PCR. Of more than 80,000 clones in the sample, roughly 93% were seen once. Here the sequenced sample was CD4+ or CD8+ T cells sorted from blood, taken in a trial of the OX40 agonist ivuxolimab. The origin of the receptors is an adult with an advanced solid tumor such as melanoma, head and neck, liver or kidney cancer.

V and J are TRBV27 and TRBJ2-7, with D hard to call. Germline V gives CDR1 MNHEY, CDR2 SMNVEV (reference sequence). V lost 8 bases and J 4 bases, leaving 15 bases between the germline ends. CDR3 length equals 13 residues. The CDR3 DNA follows: TGTGCCAGCCAAGACCCGTTCTCTTACGAGCAGTACTTC. Translated, it gives CASQDPFSYEQYF.

The chain combines TRBV23-1 with TRBJ1-6; 8 bases fit TRBD1. TRBV23-1 is an ORF, and what it does is uncertain. V lost 1 base to trimming and J lost 6 bases; unmatched junction nucleotides: 5. There are 16 residues in the CDR3. This chain's CDR3 is CASSQYWDRINSPLHF. The CDR3 DNA sequence: TGCGCCAGCAGTCAATATTGGGACAGGATTAATTCACCCCTCCACTTT.

The chain combines TRBV21-1 with TRBJ2-1; TRBD2 is taken as the D call from the table, unchecked against the DNA. TRBV21-1 is assigned pseudogene status. The CDR3 totals 17 residues. For the CDR3, the DNA is TGTGCCAGCAGCAAAGGACTAGCGGAATTTTTCTACAATGAGCAGTTCTTC. Translated: CASSKGLAEFFYNEQFF.

The rearrangement uses TRBV4-3 and TRBJ2-1; no firm D call. With 0 bases removed from V and 7 bases from J, the gap between germline ends came to 7 bases. The germline gives CDR1 LGHNA, CDR2 YSLEER. The CDR3 covers 13 residues. The CDR3 here is CASSQDVGNEQFF. The CDR3 bases are TGCGCCAGCAGCCAAGATGTGGGGAATGAGCAGTTCTTC.